This T cell receptor beta chain emerged from a study of blood T cell repertoires in COVID-19. Study context: There were acute and convalescent COVID-19 samples, and they came from the United States, Italy and Spain.

Per the original methods: Nucleated cell counts were estimated from reference gene primer amplification. The data were produced by immunoSEQ multiplex PCR, yet TCRdb's version contains in-frame clones alone and is incomplete. V and J calls and clone size come straight from that table; D and trimming were deduced from the DNA. The sample includes under 200,000 clones, about 80% of them seen just once. Germline loops: CDR1 KGHSH, CDR2 LQKENI. The CDR3 loop spans 15 amino acids. V was pared by 1 base and J by 0 bases, with 9 bases between. Sequencing input: peripheral blood. The TCR was taken from a man between 65 and 79 years old with active or convalescent COVID-19. The rearrangement uses TRBV18 and TRBJ1-1; D gene unclear. CDR3 DNA: TGTGCCAGCTCACCACAGCGTACCATGAACACTGAAGCTTTCTTT. Translating gives CASSPQRTMNTEAFF.